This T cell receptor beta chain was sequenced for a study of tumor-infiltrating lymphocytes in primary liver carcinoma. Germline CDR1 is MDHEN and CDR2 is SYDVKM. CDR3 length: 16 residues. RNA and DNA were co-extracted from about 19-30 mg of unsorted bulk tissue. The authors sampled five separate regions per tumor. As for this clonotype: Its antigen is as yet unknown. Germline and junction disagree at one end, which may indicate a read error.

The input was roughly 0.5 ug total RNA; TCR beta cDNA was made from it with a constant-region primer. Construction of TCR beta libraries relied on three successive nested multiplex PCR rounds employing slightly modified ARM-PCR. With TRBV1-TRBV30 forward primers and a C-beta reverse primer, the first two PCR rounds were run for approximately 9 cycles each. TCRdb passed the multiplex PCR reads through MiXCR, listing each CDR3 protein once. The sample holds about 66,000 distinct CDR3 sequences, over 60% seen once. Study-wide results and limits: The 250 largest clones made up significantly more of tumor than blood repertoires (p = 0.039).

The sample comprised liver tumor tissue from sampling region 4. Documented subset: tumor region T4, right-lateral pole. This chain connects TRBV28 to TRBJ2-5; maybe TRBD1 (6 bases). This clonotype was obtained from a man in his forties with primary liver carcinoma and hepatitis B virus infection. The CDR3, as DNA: TGTACCAGCAGTCCTTACTCAGGGGCCGTCCAAGAGACCCAATACTTC. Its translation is CTSSPYSGAVQETQYF.